This T cell receptor beta chain was profiled in a study of response to subunit inactivated influenza vaccine. Study results and limitations: Researchers suggested that each seasonal influenza vaccination recruits few new T cells.

This clonotype has just a few counts. Its antigen is not known. TCRdb reprocessed the RT-PCR reads via MiXCR and lists one record per CDR3 protein. The data contain hundreds of thousands of distinct CDR3 sequences, approximately 15% of them singletons. Between the trimmed V and J ends, which lost 5 bases and 2 bases, there was a span of 16 bases. CDR3 length: 15 amino acids. This sequence joins TRBV12-3 or TRBV12-4 and TRBJ2-7, with D perhaps TRBD1 or TRBD2 (5 bases each). This specimen was CD4+ T cells sorted from PBMCs, taken less than 30 months after vaccination. The sequence was obtained from a man aged 50-75 years who received an inactivated influenza vaccine. Here the CDR3 DNA reads TGTGCCAGCAGTCCGTCCGGGGCCGGGCCCTACGAGCAGTACTTC. Translation: CASSPSGAGPYEQYF.